The 9 T cell receptor beta chains listed next were all sequenced from one sample in a study of Ad26.COV2.S vaccination and SARS-CoV-2 variants. Treatment noted: around 19 received Ad26.COV2.S at low or high dose, single or two shots; 5 received placebo; per-sample allocation not given. The samples date from day 63 after the first vaccine or placebo injection. Data came from immunoSEQ multiplex PCR; TCRdb stores just in-frame clones and leaves some out. Among hundreds of thousands of clones listed, 80% to 90% were seen once. Sequencing used peripheral blood, obtained in a trial of Ad26.COV2.S vaccine versus placebo. The receptor source for this set is a person aged 18-60 years who received the Ad26.COV2.S COVID-19 vaccine or a placebo.

The chain couples TRBV18 to TRBJ2-3; 7 bases match TRBD1. Germline loops: CDR1 KGHSH, CDR2 LQKENI. J was trimmed by 2 bases and V by 2 bases; bases with no gene match: 1. This CDR3 is built from 14 residues. The CDR3 nucleotides read TGTGCCAGCTCACCAGGGACAGCCACAGATACGCAGTATTTT. Amino acid sequence: CASSPGTATDTQYF.

The chain combines TRBV6-2 or TRBV6-3 with TRBJ2-3, with TRBD2 identical over 9 bases. Trimming took 2 bases from V and 12 from J; bases not matched to a gene: 3. The CDR3 extends over 12 amino acids. Germline V gives CDR1 MNHEY, CDR2 SVGEGT. The CDR3 protein is CASSYEAGGQYF. In DNA form, the CDR3 reads TGTGCCAGCAGTTACGAAGCGGGGGGTCAGTATTTT.

The genes are TRBV28 and TRBJ1-1, with a weak D call TRBD1 (5 bases). V was pared by 3 bases and J by 1 base, with 15 bases between. The germline gives CDR1 MDHEN, CDR2 SYDVKM. CDR3 length: 16 amino acids. The CDR3 DNA is TGTGCCAGCAGTTTTTCATCCCAGGGAACGAACACTGAAGCTTTCTTT. Its translation is CASSFSSQGTNTEAFF.

Only one count was recorded for this clone. This rearrangement joins TRBV6-5 to TRBJ1-2; TRBD1 agrees at 7 bases. V trimming: 4 bases; J trimming: 0 bases; junction bases outside the gene matches: 8. This CDR3 region has 16 residues. CDR1 is MNHEY and CDR2 is SVGAGI in the germline V gene. The CDR3 bases are TGTGCCAGCAGTTCCGACAGGGCGTTAGCTAACTATGGCTACACCTTC. Translating it yields CASSSDRALANYGYTF.

V is TRBV11-2 and J is TRBJ1-5, with a possible D match to TRBD1 (6 bases). The V end lost 4 bases, the J end lost 5 bases, and 15 bases lay between the germline ends. CDR3 length: 15 residues. Germline loops: CDR1 SGHAT, CDR2 FQNNGV. CDR3 sequence (DNA): TGTGCCAGCAGCTCTGATGGGGGCACCTATCAGCCCCAGCATTTT. Amino acids: CASSSDGGTYQPQHF.

The genes are TRBV5-1 and TRBJ2-5; weak D call: TRBD2 (6 bases). The V and J ends lost 3 bases and 2 bases respectively, with 11 bases between them. This CDR3 contains 14 residues. Germline V gene sequence: CDR1 SGHRS, CDR2 YFSETQ. The CDR3 nucleotides are TGCGCCAGCAGCTCTGCGGGACCGCAAGAGACCCAGTACTTC. Protein: CASSSAGPQETQYF.

The chain uses TRBV4-1 and TRBJ2-2; 9 bases are shared with TRBD2. The CDR3 spans 19 residues. Germline CDR1 MGHRA, CDR2 YSYEKL. J gave up 3 bases and V 0 bases, and 11 bases lay outside the gene matches. The chain's CDR3 is CASSQDLVLAGAHTGELFF. CDR3 bases: TGCGCCAGCAGCCAAGATTTGGTCTTAGCGGGAGCCCACACCGGGGAGCTGTTTTTT.

This sequence joins TRBV2 and TRBJ1-5; 7 positions agree with TRBD1. J was trimmed by 1 base and V by 6 bases; bases with no gene match: 6. In germline, CDR1 is SNHLY, CDR2 FYNNEI. The CDR3 runs to 15 residues. The CDR3 reads CASRSRDSSNQPQHF. Here the CDR3 DNA reads TGTGCCAGCAGAAGCCGGGACAGCAGCAATCAGCCCCAGCATTTT. Using reference TRBV2 and TRBJ1-5 for the parts outside the CDR3, the full variable domain is EPEVTQTPSHQVTQMGQEVILRCVPISNHLYFYWYRQILGQKVEFLVSFYNNEISEKSEIFDDQFSVERPDGSNFTLKIRSTKLEDSAMYFCASRSRDSSNQPQHFGDGTRLSIL.

The chain is built from TRBV5-1 and TRBJ2-2; possibly TRBD1 or TRBD2 for D (5 bases each). This CDR3 contains 15 residues. Germline values: CDR1 SGHRS, CDR2 YFSETQ. Deletions cut 4 bases from V and 1 base from J, with 11 bases between. The CDR3 sequence is CASSLGDRNTGELFF. The CDR3 nucleotides read TGCGCCAGCAGCCTGGGAGACAGGAACACCGGGGAGCTGTTTTTT.